The 24 T cell receptor beta chains presented below share a single source sample, sequenced in a study of T cell repertoires in aging, cancer and after chemotherapy. A mixed TRB-A/B primer pool amplified rearranged TRB by multiplex touch-down PCR. Using its own MiXCR run on the multiplex PCR reads, TCRdb lists one record per CDR3 protein. Of several thousand distinct CDR3 sequences listed, 45% are singletons. The template was genomic DNA from peripheral blood, not RNA. The sample was blood. These receptors all stem from a human donor with a solid tumor.

This clonotype was seen once. V is TRBV12-3 or TRBV12-4 and J is TRBJ2-6; D not certain. V shed 6 bases and J shed 4 bases, with 10 bases lying between them. The CDR3 sequence is 14 residues long. CDR3 in amino acids: CASRESSGANVLTF. CDR3 coding DNA: TGTGCCAGCAGGGAGTCGTCGGGGGCCAACGTCCTGACTTTC.

This chain links TRBV5-6 with TRBJ1-2; TRBD1 agrees at 7 bases. CDR1 is SGHDT and CDR2 is YYEEEE in the germline V gene. V was clipped by 4 bases and J by 3 bases; unmatched bases: 6. The CDR3 totals 14 residues. The CDR3 DNA is TGTGCCAGCAGCCGTCGACAGGGCTACTATGGCTACACCTTC. Encoded protein: CASSRRQGYYGYTF.

This clonotype was recorded a few times. The V and J genes are TRBV19 and TRBJ1-2; no clear D gene. With 2 bases removed from V and 5 bases from J, the gap between germline ends came to 21 bases. This CDR3 has 17 residues. Germline V gene lookup returns CDR1 LNHDA and CDR2 SQIVND (reference sequence). DNA of the CDR3: TGTGCCAGTAGTATAAACGTGAGGGCTGCGGGTGGGTATGGCTACACCTTC. Translation gives CASSINVRAAGGYGYTF.

Only a few counts were recorded for this clonotype. CDR3 in amino acids: CASSRDRGNYGYTF. The CDR3 coding sequence is TGTGCCAGTAGTCGGGACAGGGGAAACTATGGCTACACCTTC. The chain links TRBV19 to TRBJ1-2, with 10 bases identical to TRBD1. CDR1 is LNHDA, CDR2 SQIVND, per germline (reference sequence). Losses at the gene ends were 5 bases for V and 2 bases for J; bases not matched to a gene: 2. The CDR3 sequence is 14 residues long.

In its sample, this clonotype was seen a few times. This rearrangement joins TRBV30 to TRBJ2-7; a possible D gene is TRBD1 (6 bases). Germline CDR1 GTSNPN, CDR2 SVGIG (reference sequence). Deletions cut 2 bases from V and 2 bases from J, with 10 bases between. The CDR3 has 13 amino acids. The CDR3 sequence: CAWSRGRAYEQYF. DNA of the CDR3: TGTGCCTGGAGTAGGGGGAGAGCCTACGAGCAGTACTTC.

A few counts support this clonotype. The genes are TRBV20-1 and TRBJ1-6, with D possibly matching TRBD1 (5 bases). CDR3 length: 15 residues. V lost 3 bases and J 8 bases, leaving 17 bases between the germline ends. The germline V gene encodes CDR1 DFQATT and CDR2 SNEGSKA (reference sequence). CDR3: CSARAPGQGYSPLHF. The CDR3 region has the DNA TGCAGTGCTAGGGCCCCGGGGCAGGGTTATTCACCCCTCCACTTT.

This clonotype was found a few times. The chain is built from TRBV7-2 and TRBJ2-2, with D maybe TRBD2 (7 bases). V was shortened by 2 bases and J by 8 bases, with 18 bases between the two germline ends. CDR3 size: 16 residues. The V gene's germline CDR1 is SGHTA and CDR2 FQGNSA. The CDR3 loop reads CASSLRPGGRVGELFF. In DNA form, the CDR3 reads TGTGCCAGCAGCTTACGTCCGGGGGGCCGGGTTGGGGAGCTGTTTTTT.

The J gene is TRBJ2-4, the V gene TRBV19; D is ambiguous. The V end lost 5 bases, the J end lost 7 bases, and 9 bases lay between the germline ends. CDR1 is LNHDA, CDR2 SQIVND, per germline (reference sequence). This CDR3 is 12 amino acids long. Here the CDR3 reads CASSPRANIQYF. The CDR3 DNA reads as TGTGCCAGTAGTCCTCGGGCGAACATTCAGTACTTC.

This clonotype was seen only a few times. This chain connects TRBV6-1 to TRBJ2-7; no firm D call. CDR1 is MNHNS and CDR2 is SASEGT in the germline V gene. V lost 6 bases and J 4 bases, leaving 22 bases between the germline ends. This CDR3 is built from 16 residues. This chain's CDR3 is CASRPLTGRSLYEQYF. The DNA of the CDR3 is TGTGCCAGCAGACCATTAACGGGTCGGTCCCTTTACGAGCAGTACTTC.

V gene TRBV29-1 combines with J gene TRBJ1-1; D is possibly TRBD1 (5 bases). The V and J ends lost 6 bases and 0 bases respectively, with 14 bases between them. The CDR3 contains 14 residues. Germline CDR1 reads SQVTM; CDR2 reads ANQGSEA. The CDR3 spells CSVLTGTVNTEAFF. The CDR3 nucleotides read TGCAGCGTCCTCACCGGGACGGTGAACACTGAAGCTTTCTTT.

This clonotype was counted only a few times. The chain links TRBV7-6 to TRBJ2-6; no clear D gene. Per germline, CDR1 SGHVS and CDR2 FNYEAQ. V gave up 1 base and J gave up 2 bases, with 9 bases separating them. The CDR3 covers 16 residues. This chain's CDR3 is CASSLGSPAGANVLTF. DNA of the CDR3: TGTGCCAGCAGCTTAGGATCCCCAGCTGGGGCCAACGTCCTGACTTTC. Looking up the rest from reference TRBV7-6 and TRBJ2-6 gives the full variable domain: GAGVSQSPRYKVTKRGQDVALRCDPISGHVSLYWYRQALGQGPEFLTYFNYEAQQDKSGLPNDRFSAERPEGSISTLTIQRTEQRDSAMYRCASSLGSPAGANVLTFGAGSRLTVL.

The J gene is TRBJ2-3, the V gene TRBV6-5; 16 nucleotides match TRBD2. Unmatched junction bases numbered 4, after V lost 0 bases and J lost 1 base. Germline-derived CDR1 and CDR2 are MNHEY and SVGAGI. This CDR3 spans 19 amino acids. CDR3 sequence: CASSYSGLAGGGGTDTQYF. As DNA, the CDR3 is TGTGCCAGCAGTTACTCGGGACTAGCGGGGGGGGGTGGCACAGATACGCAGTATTTT.

This clonotype was detected a few times. V is TRBV27 and J is TRBJ2-7, with D possibly TRBD2 on 6 matching bases. Trimming shortened V by 2 bases and J by 9 bases, and 11 bases separated the two germline ends. Looked up from germline, CDR1 is MNHEY and CDR2 is SMNVEV (reference sequence). This CDR3 region has 12 residues. CDR3 protein: CASSLVGGVQYF. The CDR3 nucleotides are TGTGCCAGCAGTTTAGTCGGGGGAGTGCAGTACTTC.

The rearrangement uses TRBV5-1 and TRBJ2-7, with D unresolved. Trimming left V 1 base short and J 0 bases short, with 8 bases between. The CDR3 runs 14 residues. Germline CDR1 reads SGHRS; CDR2 reads YFSETQ. CDR3 in amino acids: CASSLLSHSYEQYF. The CDR3 nucleotides are TGCGCCAGCAGCTTGTTAAGCCACTCCTACGAGCAGTACTTC. Full variable domain (missing parts from reference TRBV5-1 and TRBJ2-7): KAGVTQTPRYLIKTRGQQVTLSCSPISGHRSVSWYQQTPGQGLQFLFEYFSETQRNKGNFPGRFSGRQFSNSRSEMNVSTLELGDSALYLCASSLLSHSYEQYFGPGTRLTVT.

This clonotype came up a few times. The chain has TRBV7-9 and TRBJ2-1; TRBD2 might be the D (6 bases). The germline V and J ends were trimmed by 3 bases and 1 base, with 7 bases remaining between them. This CDR3 spans 14 amino acids. Germline assignment: CDR1 SEHNR and CDR2 FQNEAQ (reference sequence). The CDR3 DNA follows: TGTGCCAGCAGCTTCAGCGGGTCCTACAATGAGCAGTTCTTC. This sequence encodes CASSFSGSYNEQFF.

The chain has TRBV11-1 and TRBJ2-4; D perhaps matches TRBD1 (6 bases). Germline V CDR1 and CDR2: SGHAT, FQDESV (reference sequence). V was shortened by 0 bases and J by 0 bases, with 24 bases between the two germline ends. This CDR3 has 21 residues. CDR3 sequence reads: CASSLAPRQVGFNIAKNIQYF. The DNA for the CDR3 is TGTGCCAGCAGCTTAGCCCCTCGACAGGTGGGGTTTAACATAGCCAAAAACATTCAGTACTTC.

This clonotype appeared a few times. This chain connects TRBV7-2 to TRBJ1-2; 7 nucleotides agree with TRBD1. J lost 6 bases, V lost 5 bases, and 15 bases had no gene match. The CDR3 totals 16 residues. The V gene's germline CDR1 is SGHTA and CDR2 FQGNSA. CDR3 sequence reads: CASSESTGEFIDGYTF. In nucleotides, the CDR3 is TGTGCCAGCAGCGAATCCACAGGGGAATTTATTGATGGCTACACCTTC. The complete variable domain, with remaining parts taken from reference TRBV7-2 and TRBJ1-2, reads GAGVSQSPSNKVTEKGKDVELRCDPISGHTALYWYRQSLGQGLEFLIYFQGNSAPDKSGLPSDRFSAERTGGSVSTLTIQRTQQEDSAVYLCASSESTGEFIDGYTFGSGTRLTVV.

This clonotype has only a few counts. The V gene is TRBV19, the J gene TRBJ1-2; D not resolved. The germline CDR1 and CDR2 sequences are LNHDA and SQIVND (reference sequence). The CDR3 sequence is 16 residues long. V was trimmed by 6 bases and J by 8 bases, leaving 25 bases between them. CDR3 nucleotides: TGTGCCAGTAGGCCCAAGAGGGATCAATGGCCGAGGGGCTACACCTTC. Residues: CASRPKRDQWPRGYTF.

In its sample, this clonotype was seen a few times. V usage is TRBV19 and J usage is TRBJ1-2, with 9 bases fitting TRBD1. V gave up 6 bases and J gave up 1 base; unmatched junction bases: 9. Germline V gene sequence: CDR1 LNHDA, CDR2 SQIVND (reference sequence). This CDR3 has 16 amino acids. In DNA form, the CDR3 reads TGTGCCAGTAGGGGACAGGGTCAGTCTGTTAACTATGGCTACACCTTC. Translated: CASRGQGQSVNYGYTF.

The CDR3 region is CASSPRARTDTQYF. The CDR3 nucleotides read TGTGCCAGCAGTCCCAGGGCACGCACAGATACGCAGTATTTT. The chain joins TRBV6-5 to TRBJ2-3, with D possibly being TRBD1 (5 bases). In germline, CDR1 is MNHEY, CDR2 SVGAGI. The CDR3 covers 14 residues. Trimming shortened V by 5 bases and J by 1 base, and 10 bases separated the two germline ends.

This clonotype appeared a few times. The chain combines TRBV19 with TRBJ2-5, with a possible D match to TRBD2 (5 bases). CDR3 length: 14 residues. Deletions cut 7 bases from V and 7 bases from J, with 19 bases between. The germline CDR1 and CDR2 sequences are LNHDA and SQIVND (reference sequence). In nucleotides, the CDR3 is TGTGCCAGTATCTCACGAGGGCTAGTTCCGACCCAGTACTTC. Its translation is CASISRGLVPTQYF.

This chain links TRBV27 with TRBJ1-5; maybe TRBD1 (6 bases). The germline CDR1 and CDR2 sequences are MNHEY and SMNVEV (reference sequence). The CDR3 has 13 amino acids. Trimming removed 6 bases at V and 4 bases at J, with 10 bases between. This CDR3 reads CASRWTVNQPQHF. CDR3 nucleotides: TGTGCCAGCAGATGGACAGTGAATCAGCCCCAGCATTTT.

The J gene is TRBJ2-5, the V gene TRBV19; D might be TRBD1 or TRBD2, each matching 6 bases. Trimming removed 3 bases from V and 2 bases from J, with 13 bases in between. Germline V gene sequence: CDR1 LNHDA, CDR2 SQIVND (reference sequence). This CDR3 has 15 residues. The CDR3 DNA sequence: TGTGCCAGTAGTATCCGACTAGGGGGTCAAGAGACCCAGTACTTC. It yields the protein CASSIRLGGQETQYF.

The chain's CDR3 is CASRPTGEATEAFF. CDR3 DNA: TGTGCCAGCAGACCTACAGGGGAGGCCACTGAAGCTTTCTTT. J is TRBJ1-1 and V is TRBV7-9; 7 bases fit TRBD1. V was clipped by 6 bases and J by 4 bases; unmatched bases: 8. This CDR3 has 14 residues. Germline CDR1 is SEHNR and CDR2 is FQNEAQ (reference sequence).